This T cell receptor (beta chain) is from a study of early T cells in non-severe SARS-CoV-2 infection. Turning to the study itself: Unpaired chains resulted from sequencing bulk RNA of unsorted whole blood. Study-level results: Matching with VDJdb favored anti-spike CD8 responses (missing private and CD4 specificities).

A word on this clonotype: The antigen is unknown.

Unique molecular identifiers were added to individual cDNA molecules. TCRdb redid the calling of the 5' RACE reads with MiXCR, one entry per CDR3 protein. The sample comprises about 50,000 distinct CDR3 sequences, approximately 9% of which are singletons, and approximately 4.9% rests with the top ten. The origin of this receptor is an adult who was a healthcare worker with PCR-confirmed SARS-CoV-2 infection or an uninfected control (not recorded which). The sequences come from whole blood, collected at baseline.

CDR3: CASSLLVGPAPFF. CDR3 coding DNA: TGTGCCAGCAGCTTACTAGTTGGGCCCGCACCGTTCTTC. J is TRBJ2-1 and V is TRBV7-2, with D uncertain. Per germline, CDR1 SGHTA and CDR2 FQGNSA. Trimming removed 2 bases from V and 15 bases from J, with 17 bases in between. There are 13 residues in the CDR3. The complete variable domain, with remaining parts taken from reference TRBV7-2 and TRBJ2-1, reads GAGVSQSPSNKVTEKGKDVELRCDPISGHTALYWYRQSLGQGLEFLIYFQGNSAPDKSGLPSDRFSAERTGGSVSTLTIQRTQQEDSAVYLCASSLLVGPAPFFGPGTRLTVL.